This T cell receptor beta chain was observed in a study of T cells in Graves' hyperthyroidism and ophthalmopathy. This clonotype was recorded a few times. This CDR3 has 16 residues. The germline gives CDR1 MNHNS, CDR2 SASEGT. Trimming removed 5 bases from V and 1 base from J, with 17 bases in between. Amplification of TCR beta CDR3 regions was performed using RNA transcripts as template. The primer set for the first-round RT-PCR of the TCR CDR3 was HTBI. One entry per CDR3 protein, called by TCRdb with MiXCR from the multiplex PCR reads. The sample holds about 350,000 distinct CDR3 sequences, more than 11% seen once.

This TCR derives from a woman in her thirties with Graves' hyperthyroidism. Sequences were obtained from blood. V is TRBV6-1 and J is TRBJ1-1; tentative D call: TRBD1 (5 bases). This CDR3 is CASSYIRDRENTEAFF. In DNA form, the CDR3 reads TGTGCCAGCAGTTATATCAGGGATAGGGAGAACACTGAAGCTTTCTTT.